This T cell receptor (beta chain) was identified in a study of blood T cell repertoires in COVID-19. Germline-derived CDR1 and CDR2 are MNHEY and SMNVEV (reference sequence). There are 19 residues in the CDR3. Germline trimming cut 2 bases from V and 4 bases from J; bases unmatched to any gene: 11. Produced via immunoSEQ multiplex PCR; TCRdb's table is partial and in-frame only. The sample includes 60,000 to 90,000 clones, approximately 79% seen only once; the top ten take 2.6%. Sequenced material: peripheral blood. This chain links TRBV27 with TRBJ2-1; 13 nucleotides match TRBD2. The sequence was collected from a human donor with acute or convalescent COVID-19. The donor label of this sample is uncertain. The CDR3 loop is CASSLRTSGGFRRYNEQFF. The CDR3 DNA sequence: TGTGCCAGCAGTTTAAGGACTAGCGGGGGTTTCCGGAGATACAATGAGCAGTTCTTC.